This section outlines one T cell receptor (beta chain) sequence together with its context. Germline V gene sequence: CDR1 SGHTA, CDR2 FQGNSA. The length of the CDR3 is 15 residues. Trimming at V came to 1 base and at J to 6 bases, leaving 2 bases not matched to a gene. These data originate in a study of blood T cell repertoires in COVID-19. Study overall: Samples taken during acute and convalescent COVID-19 were collected in the United States, Italy and Spain. PBMCs, B-cell-depleted T cells, or T cells provided the cDNA or gDNA that made up the material.

Authors' processing steps: From reference gene primer amplification, estimates of nucleated cell counts were derived. Measured with immunoSEQ multiplex PCR; TCRdb has only the in-frame clones, and not every one. V, J and clone size are taken as reported in that table, and D and trimming were inferred from the DNA itself. Of some 30,000 clones in the sample, under 95% were seen once. The clonotype was recovered from an older man with active or convalescent COVID-19. The chain employs TRBV7-2 and TRBJ2-2; 10 bases align to TRBD2. The sample was peripheral blood. The CDR3 spells CASSLGLAGAGELFF. CDR3 nucleotide sequence: TGTGCCAGCAGCTTAGGTCTAGCGGGGGCCGGGGAGCTGTTTTTT.